This TCR beta chain was captured in a study of identical twins. Study results and limitations: The analysis was cross-sectional rather than longitudinal within donors.

Template switching created a universal primer site, and the cDNA included unique molecular identifiers. In TCRdb, the 5' RACE reads were re-called with MiXCR into one record per CDR3 protein. The table records 700,000 to 950,000 distinct CDR3 sequences, roughly 12% of them present only once. As for this clonotype: Its specificity is not known.

This CDR3 is 15 amino acids long. Germline-derived CDR1 and CDR2 are MNHEY and SMNVEV (reference sequence). J was trimmed by 4 bases and V by 4 bases; bases with no gene match: 7. The same sample was also used in a study of yellow fever vaccine responses in identical twins. As reported in that work: In identical twins, vaccine T cell responses appeared partly shared and partly individual.

The chain uses TRBV27 and TRBJ2-3; TRBD2 aligns across 8 bases. This receptor was obtained from a woman younger than 30 in good health. What was sequenced was PBMCs. In DNA, the CDR3 is TGTGCCAGCAGTTGGAGAGCGGGAGTGGCAGATACGCAGTATTTT. Its translation is CASSWRAGVADTQYF.